These 10 T cell receptor beta chains were all obtained from the same sample, sequenced in a study of early T cells in non-severe SARS-CoV-2 infection. Using its own MiXCR run on the 5' RACE reads, TCRdb lists one record per CDR3 protein. The sample lists about 60,000 distinct CDR3 sequences, over 10% occurring once. What was sequenced was whole blood. These receptors came from an adult who was a healthcare worker with PCR-confirmed SARS-CoV-2 infection or an uninfected control (not recorded which).

In this sample, this clonotype is medium-sized. The chain carries TRBV25-1 and TRBJ1-1, with a possible D match to TRBD1 (5 bases). In germline, CDR1 is MGHDK, CDR2 SYGVNS. The V end lost 6 bases, the J end lost 5 bases, and 13 bases lay between the germline ends. The CDR3 runs to 13 residues. CDR3 coding DNA: TGTGCCAGCAGCGAACAGGTAGCGACTGAAGCTTTCTTT. The encoded protein is CASSEQVATEAFF.

This CDR3 is CASSLAPSGGRTDTQYF. The CDR3 DNA sequence: TGTGCCAGCAGCTTAGCGCCCAGCGGGGGGCGGACAGATACGCAGTATTTT. The V gene is TRBV7-6, the J gene TRBJ2-3, with 9 bases fitting TRBD2. Germline V CDR1 and CDR2: SGHVS, FNYEAQ. The CDR3 has 17 amino acids. With V trimmed by 0 bases and J by 3 bases, 7 bases remained unmatched.

The CDR3 loop reads CASTQGTDTQYF. CDR3 DNA: TGTGCCAGCACCCAAGGCACAGATACGCAGTATTTT. J is TRBJ2-3 and V is TRBV28; D is undetermined. CDR3 length: 12 residues. The germline CDR1 and CDR2 sequences are MDHEN and SYDVKM. The germline V and J ends were trimmed by 7 bases and 1 base, with 6 bases remaining between them.

This clonotype was counted a few times. This chain connects TRBV2 to TRBJ1-5; D not certain. There are 16 residues in the CDR3. The germline V and J ends were trimmed by 2 bases and 4 bases, with 15 bases remaining between them. The germline V gene has CDR1 SNHLY and CDR2 FYNNEI. For the CDR3, the DNA is TGTGCCAGCAGTGAACAGTCAGCTCCACGAAATCAGCCCCAGCATTTT. Its protein product is CASSEQSAPRNQPQHF.

This chain connects TRBV7-9 to TRBJ2-3; D is undetermined. This CDR3 is built from 13 residues. V lost 4 bases to trimming and J lost 5 bases, with 10 bases between them. Germline-derived CDR1 and CDR2 are SEHNR and FQNEAQ (reference sequence). CDR3 sequence reads: CASSSYQVDTQYF. The CDR3, as DNA: TGTGCCAGCAGCTCCTATCAAGTAGATACGCAGTATTTT.

The CDR3 loop is CSARGQDILRADTQYF. The CDR3, as DNA: TGCAGTGCCCGGGGACAGGACATCTTGAGGGCAGATACGCAGTATTTT. This chain links TRBV20-1 with TRBJ2-3, with TRBD1 matching 8 bases. The CDR3 has 16 amino acids. Trimming cost V 6 bases and J 4 bases; bases outside gene matches: 15. Germline values: CDR1 DFQATT, CDR2 SNEGSKA (reference sequence).

This clonotype was detected a few times. The chain couples TRBV5-1 to TRBJ1-4; D possibly corresponds to TRBD1 (5 bases). Deletions cut 2 bases from V and 8 bases from J, with 13 bases between. CDR1 SGHRS and CDR2 YFSETQ come from the germline V gene. The CDR3 has 14 amino acids. The CDR3 loop reads CASSFSGAYEKLFF. For the CDR3, the DNA is TGCGCCAGCAGCTTTTCTGGGGCGTACGAAAAACTGTTTTTT. Full variable domain (remainder filled in from reference TRBV5-1 and TRBJ1-4): KAGVTQTPRYLIKTRGQQVTLSCSPISGHRSVSWYQQTPGQGLQFLFEYFSETQRNKGNFPGRFSGRQFSNSRSEMNVSTLELGDSALYLCASSFSGAYEKLFFGSGTQLSVL.

This clonotype was found a few times. The V call is TRBV29-1, the J call TRBJ2-5; the D call may be TRBD1 or TRBD2 (5 bases each). V lost 4 bases to trimming and J lost 2 bases, with 8 bases between them. The CDR3 runs to 12 residues. Germline-derived CDR1 and CDR2 are SQVTM and ANQGSEA. CDR3 sequence: CSVVWGQETQYF. The DNA of the CDR3 is TGCAGCGTTGTGTGGGGGCAAGAGACCCAGTACTTC. The whole variable domain, filled in from reference TRBV29-1 and TRBJ2-5, reads SAVISQKPSRDICQRGTSLTIQCQVDSQVTMMFWYRQQPGQSLTLIATANQGSEATYESGFVIDKFPISRPNLTFSTLTVSNMSPEDSSIYLCSVVWGQETQYFGPGTRLLVL.

In its sample, this clonotype was seen a few times. V gene TRBV12-3 or TRBV12-4 combines with J gene TRBJ2-2; D unclear. CDR3 length: 15 amino acids. Trimming took 3 bases from V and 3 from J, leaving 11 bases between them. The CDR3 is CASSLLRQYTGELFF. Written as DNA, the CDR3 is TGTGCCAGCAGTTTGCTCAGGCAGTACACCGGGGAGCTGTTTTTT.

The table lists this clonotype with a few counts. V usage is TRBV20-1 and J usage is TRBJ2-7, with TRBD2 as a possible D gene (7 bases). The germline CDR1 and CDR2 sequences are DFQATT and SNEGSKA (reference sequence). The CDR3 runs 14 residues. Trimming removed 5 bases at V and 6 bases at J, with 20 bases between. As DNA, the CDR3 is TGCAGTGCTCCTTCGGCGTGGGGGGGCGGCGAGCAGTACTTC. This translates into CSAPSAWGGGEQYF.